This entry lists 27 T cell receptor beta chains sequenced from one sample in a study of shared clonotypes between healthy human individuals. TCRdb's copy holds only in-frame clones and misses some; the assay was immunoSEQ multiplex PCR. The sample lists about 640,000 clones, about 78% occurring once. Source material: memory CD4+ T cells sorted from blood. Described subset: CD45RA-negative fraction. These TCRs come from a woman aged 25 to 39 in good health.

The rearrangement uses TRBV5-1 and TRBJ2-3, with TRBD2 identical over 7 bases. V shed 3 bases and J 2 bases; nucleotides not matched to a gene: 3. The CDR3 is made up of 14 amino acids. The V gene's germline CDR1 is SGHRS and CDR2 YFSETQ. CDR3 region: CASSSRDYTDTQYF. CDR3 DNA sequence: TGCGCCAGCAGCTCTCGGGACTACACAGATACGCAGTATTTT.

The chain joins TRBV2 to TRBJ2-3; 9 bases agree with TRBD1. Germline lookup yields CDR1 SNHLY and CDR2 FYNNEI. The length of the CDR3 is 15 residues. Losses at the gene ends were 6 bases for V and 0 bases for J; bases not matched to a gene: 4. This CDR3 reads CASRTQGASTDTQYF. CDR3 DNA: TGTGCCAGCAGAACACAGGGGGCAAGCACAGATACGCAGTATTTT.

CDR3 coding DNA: TGTGCCAGCAGCTTAGCGGGATTTGGCGAGCAGTACTTC. Its protein is CASSLAGFGEQYF. The J gene is TRBJ2-7, the V gene TRBV7-9; no definite D call. From germline, CDR1 is SEHNR and CDR2 FQNEAQ (reference sequence). V lost 0 bases to trimming and J lost 6 bases, with 9 bases between them. The CDR3 totals 13 residues.

The chain links TRBV27 to TRBJ2-1, with D unclear. Trimming stripped 4 bases from V and 10 bases from J, with 8 bases between. The CDR3 is 11 amino acids. Germline CDR1 reads MNHEY; CDR2 reads SMNVEV (reference sequence). The CDR3, as DNA: TGTGCCAGCAGTTCGGCTATGGAGCAGTTCTTC. Amino acid sequence: CASSSAMEQFF.

The V and J genes are TRBV7-9 and TRBJ1-2; the match to TRBD1 covers 9 bases. The CDR3 has 14 amino acids. With V trimmed by 6 bases and J by 4 bases, 6 bases remained unmatched. Per the germline V gene, CDR1 is SEHNR and CDR2 is FQNEAQ (reference sequence). CDR3 region: CASRPTGGGYGYTF. The CDR3 DNA follows: TGTGCCAGCAGACCTACAGGGGGCGGCTATGGCTACACCTTC.

The rearrangement joins TRBV7-9 to TRBJ1-1, with D hard to call. The CDR3 runs to 13 residues. Germline V gene data show CDR1 as SEHNR and CDR2 as FQNEAQ (reference sequence). Trimming shortened V by 6 bases and J by 7 bases, and 15 bases separated the two germline ends. CDR3 residues: CASRPRLFNEAFF. The DNA of the CDR3 is TGTGCCAGCAGGCCTCGGTTATTTAATGAAGCTTTCTTT. Full variable domain (missing parts from reference TRBV7-9 and TRBJ1-1): DTGVSQNPRHKITKRGQNVTFRCDPISEHNRLYWYRQTLGQGPEFLTYFQNEAQLEKSRLLSDRFSAERPKGSFSTLEIQRTEQGDSAMYLCASRPRLFNEAFFGQGTRLTVV.

The sample holds a few counts of this clone. This chain connects TRBV7-8 to TRBJ2-7; a possible D gene is TRBD1 (6 bases). V lost 0 bases, J lost 2 bases, and 8 bases lay in between. The germline V gene encodes CDR1 SGHVS and CDR2 FQNEAQ. CDR3 length: 14 amino acids. CDR3 sequence reads: CASSLAWGPYEQYF. The CDR3 coding sequence is TGTGCCAGCAGCTTAGCCTGGGGGCCCTACGAGCAGTACTTC.

This clone was detected only a few times. Distinct nucleotide sequences in the sample also encode this CDR3. The chain employs TRBV5-1 and TRBJ2-1; no reliable D call. The V end was cut by 0 bases, the J end by 4 bases, with 11 bases between. The CDR3 consists of 15 residues. Germline V gene data show CDR1 as SGHRS and CDR2 as YFSETQ. Written as DNA, the CDR3 is TGCGCCAGCAGCTTGGCTCACGGTGGGTACAATGAGCAGTTCTTC. Its protein product is CASSLAHGGYNEQFF.

The chain combines TRBV7-2 with TRBJ2-7, with TRBD1 matching 9 bases. The junction had 5 bases not matched to a gene; V was cut back by 3 bases and J by 2 bases. The CDR3 runs to 15 residues. CDR1 SGHTA and CDR2 FQGNSA come from the germline V gene. CDR3 DNA: TGTGCCAGCAGCTTCTCCGGGACAGGGCCCTACGAGCAGTACTTC. It encodes CASSFSGTGPYEQYF. Full variable domain (missing parts from reference TRBV7-2 and TRBJ2-7): GAGVSQSPSNKVTEKGKDVELRCDPISGHTALYWYRQSLGQGLEFLIYFQGNSAPDKSGLPSDRFSAERTGGSVSTLTIQRTQQEDSAVYLCASSFSGTGPYEQYFGPGTRLTVT.

The chain links TRBV7-2 to TRBJ2-1; 13 bases line up with TRBD2. Trimming took 6 bases from V and 7 from J; bases not matched to a gene: 12. Germline V CDR1 and CDR2: SGHTA, FQGNSA. The CDR3 sequence is 17 residues long. Here the CDR3 DNA reads TGTGCCAGCAGATCGTGGACTAGCGGGAGTAGTTGGAATGAGCAGTTCTTC. This gives the protein CASRSWTSGSSWNEQFF.

This sequence joins TRBV5-5 and TRBJ2-4; D unresolved. The CDR3 runs to 13 residues. With 2 bases removed from V and 7 bases from J, the gap between germline ends came to 10 bases. CDR1 is SGHKS and CDR2 is YYEKEE in the germline V gene (reference sequence). The CDR3 DNA sequence: TGTGCCAGCAGCTTCGGAACGGTTAACATTCAGTACTTC. Protein: CASSFGTVNIQYF.

J is TRBJ1-3 and V is TRBV7-8; D is ambiguous. Germline CDR1 reads SGHVS; CDR2 reads FQNEAQ. The CDR3 runs to 17 residues. Trimming stripped 2 bases from V and 0 bases from J, with 14 bases between. The CDR3 sequence is CASSLPGRPYSGNTIYF. CDR3 nucleotides: TGTGCCAGCAGCTTACCGGGCAGGCCCTACTCTGGAAACACCATATATTTT.

The chain uses TRBV30 and TRBJ2-2; TRBD2 aligns across 8 bases. The CDR3 totals 14 residues. V gave up 7 bases and J gave up 7 bases; unmatched junction bases: 11. CDR1 and CDR2 (germline): GTSNPN, SVGIG (reference sequence). The CDR3 spells CASTSGLAIGELFF. CDR3 nucleotides: TGTGCCTCCACATCAGGACTAGCAATCGGGGAGCTGTTTTTT. The entire variable domain, with the rest obtained from reference TRBV30 and TRBJ2-2, is as follows: SQTIHQWPATLVQPVGSPLSLECTVEGTSNPNLYWYRQAAGRGLQLLFYSVGIGQISSEVPQNLSASRPQDRQFILSSKKLLLSDSGFYLCASTSGLAIGELFFGEGSRLTVL.

This clone appeared a single time. The chain carries TRBV6-4 and TRBJ2-1; possibly TRBD1 for D (5 bases). The CDR3 runs 15 residues. CDR1 is MRHNA and CDR2 is SNTAGT in the germline V gene. Trimming left V 0 bases short and J 5 bases short, with 11 bases between. CDR3 amino acids: CASSDSRTYNNEQFF. The DNA of the CDR3 is TGTGCCAGCAGTGACTCAAGGACATACAACAATGAGCAGTTCTTC.

This rearrangement joins TRBV18 to TRBJ2-7; 11 bases line up with TRBD2. V shed 2 bases and J 5 bases; nucleotides not matched to a gene: 14. The CDR3 runs 18 residues. The germline CDR1 and CDR2 sequences are KGHSH and LQKENI. The CDR3 coding sequence is TGTGCCAGCTCACCAGGGCTAGCGGGAGGCCCCCAGGGGGACGAGCAGTACTTC. Translation gives CASSPGLAGGPQGDEQYF. The full variable domain, completed using reference TRBV18 and TRBJ2-7, is NAGVMQNPRHLVRRRGQEARLRCSPMKGHSHVYWYRQLPEEGLKFMVYLQKENIIDESGMPKERFSAEFPKEGPSILRIQQVVRGDSAAYFCASSPGLAGGPQGDEQYFGPGTRLTVT.

About this clone: Different DNA sequences within this sample yield the same CDR3. This chain uses TRBV20-1 with TRBJ2-7, with D hard to call. V lost 5 bases and J lost 3, with 8 bases in between. This CDR3 has 11 amino acids. Germline V gene sequence: CDR1 DFQATT, CDR2 SNEGSKA (reference sequence). The CDR3 nucleotides are TGCAGTGCTGGCCTTGTCTACGAGCAGTACTTC. Its protein product is CSAGLVYEQYF.

This chain uses TRBV4-1 with TRBJ1-4; 10 bases map to TRBD1. V gave up 4 bases and J gave up 16 bases; unmatched junction bases: 21. The CDR3 is made up of 17 amino acids. The germline gives CDR1 MGHRA, CDR2 YSYEKL. The CDR3, as DNA: TGCGCCAGCAGCCCTATTCCTTCGGGACAGGGGCGCAGAGGGGGGTTTTTT. It is translated as CASSPIPSGQGRRGGFF.

The chain links TRBV5-1 to TRBJ1-2; D is undetermined. Germline values: CDR1 SGHRS, CDR2 YFSETQ. Trimming removed 5 bases from V and 2 bases from J, with 10 bases in between. The CDR3 contains 13 residues. As DNA, the CDR3 is TGCGCCAGCAGGCAGGACCGAAACTATGGCTACACCTTC. The encoded protein is CASRQDRNYGYTF. Full variable domain (remainder filled in from reference TRBV5-1 and TRBJ1-2): KAGVTQTPRYLIKTRGQQVTLSCSPISGHRSVSWYQQTPGQGLQFLFEYFSETQRNKGNFPGRFSGRQFSNSRSEMNVSTLELGDSALYLCASRQDRNYGYTFGSGTRLTVV.

This clone appeared a few times. This chain links TRBV6-5 with TRBJ1-2, with 9 bases aligning to TRBD1. This CDR3 has 13 residues. The germline V gene has CDR1 MNHEY and CDR2 SVGAGI. V dropped 5 bases and J dropped 3; count of bases not matched to a gene: 1. Written as DNA, the CDR3 is TGTGCCAGCAGTCGGGACAGGGACTATGGCTACACCTTC. Translating it yields CASSRDRDYGYTF.

The chain combines TRBV14 with TRBJ2-3, with D maybe TRBD1 (5 bases). CDR3 length: 17 amino acids. Deletions cut 3 bases from V and 0 bases from J, with 16 bases between. Germline V gene lookup returns CDR1 SGHDN and CDR2 FVKESK. CDR3 sequence reads: CASSHKRQITSTDTQYF. The CDR3, as DNA: TGTGCCAGCAGCCATAAACGACAGATTACTAGCACAGATACGCAGTATTTT.

The chain couples TRBV6-5 to TRBJ2-2; 7 bases map to TRBD1. V lost 4 bases, J lost 6 bases, and 11 bases stayed unmatched. CDR1 and CDR2 (germline): MNHEY, SVGAGI. This CDR3 has 16 residues. The CDR3 DNA is TGTGCCAGCAGTTTCACCCAAACAGGGGTTTCCGGGGAGCTGTTTTTT. Amino acid sequence: CASSFTQTGVSGELFF.

This clone appeared once. The genes are TRBV29-1 and TRBJ2-1, with 10 bases fitting TRBD2. From germline, CDR1 is SQVTM and CDR2 ANQGSEA. The CDR3 length is 11 residues. The CDR3 sequence: CGPGLARLQFF. The CDR3 DNA reads TGCGGCCCGGGACTAGCGAGACTCCAGTTCTTC.

V gene TRBV6-5 combines with J gene TRBJ1-1; 7 nucleotides align to TRBD1. The V and J ends lost 6 bases and 0 bases, in that order; junction bases with no gene match: 7. CDR3 size: 15 residues. In germline, CDR1 is MNHEY, CDR2 SVGAGI. CDR3 sequence: CASRRQTGMNTEAFF. Written as DNA, the CDR3 is TGTGCCAGCAGAAGACAGACAGGGATGAACACTGAAGCTTTCTTT.

V is TRBV7-9 and J is TRBJ1-5; D remains ambiguous. CDR1 is SEHNR and CDR2 is FQNEAQ in the germline V gene (reference sequence). The CDR3 extends over 17 amino acids. The V end lost 4 bases, the J end lost 0 bases, and 16 bases lay between the germline ends. CDR3 sequence reads: CASSSNISPDSNQPQHF. The CDR3 region has the DNA TGTGCCAGCAGCTCAAATATTTCTCCCGATAGCAATCAGCCCCAGCATTTT.

The chain has TRBV7-7 and TRBJ2-3, with a tentative D call TRBD2 (5 bases). CDR1 and CDR2 from the germline V gene are SSHAT and FNYEAQ (reference sequence). The CDR3 loop spans 13 amino acids. V was shortened by 0 bases and J by 5 bases, with 6 bases between the two germline ends. The CDR3 DNA sequence: TGTGCCAGCAGCTTAGCTGAGGGAGATACGCAGTATTTT. It codes for CASSLAEGDTQYF. Complete variable domain (other parts from reference TRBV7-7 and TRBJ2-3): GAGVSQSPRYKVTKRGQDVTLRCDPISSHATLYWYQQALGQGPEFLTYFNYEAQPDKSGLPSDRFSAERPEGSISTLTIQRTEQRDSAMYRCASSLAEGDTQYFGPGTRLTVL.

CDR3 coding DNA: TGCGCCAGCAGCCAAGAACTAGCCCGCAGCTCCTACAATGAGCAGTTCTTC. Translated: CASSQELARSSYNEQFF. V usage is TRBV4-1 and J usage is TRBJ2-1, with D possibly matching TRBD2 (6 bases). The CDR3 runs to 17 residues. Between the trimmed V and J ends, which lost 0 bases and 0 bases, there was a span of 12 bases. The germline V gene encodes CDR1 MGHRA and CDR2 YSYEKL.

This clone showed up just a few times. The chain has TRBV5-4 and TRBJ1-6, with 8 bases lining up with TRBD1. CDR3 length: 14 amino acids. In germline, CDR1 is SGHNT, CDR2 YYREEE (reference sequence). V was pared by 4 bases and J by 7 bases, with 4 bases of the junction left unmatched. The CDR3 loop reads CASSTDRVNSPLHF. In nucleotides, the CDR3 is TGTGCCAGCAGCACGGACAGGGTCAATTCACCCCTCCACTTT.